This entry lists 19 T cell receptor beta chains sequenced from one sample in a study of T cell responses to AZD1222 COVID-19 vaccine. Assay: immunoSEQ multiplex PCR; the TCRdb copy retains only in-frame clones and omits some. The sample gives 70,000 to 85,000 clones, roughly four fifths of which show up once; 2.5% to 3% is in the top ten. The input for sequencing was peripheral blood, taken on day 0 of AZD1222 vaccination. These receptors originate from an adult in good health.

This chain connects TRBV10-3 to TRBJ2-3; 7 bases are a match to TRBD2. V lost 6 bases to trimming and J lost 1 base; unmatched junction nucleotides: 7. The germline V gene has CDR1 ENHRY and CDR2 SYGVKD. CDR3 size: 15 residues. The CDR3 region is CAISARSGGTDTQYF. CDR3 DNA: TGTGCCATCAGCGCAAGAAGCGGGGGCACAGATACGCAGTATTTT.

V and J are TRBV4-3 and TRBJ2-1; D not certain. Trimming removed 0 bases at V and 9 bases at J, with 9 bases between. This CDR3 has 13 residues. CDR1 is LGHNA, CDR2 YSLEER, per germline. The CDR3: CASSQDLAREQFF. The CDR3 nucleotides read TGCGCCAGCAGCCAAGATTTGGCCCGTGAGCAGTTCTTC.

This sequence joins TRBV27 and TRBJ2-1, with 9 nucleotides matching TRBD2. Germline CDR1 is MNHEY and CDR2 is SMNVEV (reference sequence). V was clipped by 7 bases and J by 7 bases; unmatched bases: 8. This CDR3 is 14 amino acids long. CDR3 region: CASIGGRVWNEQFF. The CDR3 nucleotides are TGTGCCAGCATCGGCGGGAGGGTGTGGAATGAGCAGTTCTTC.

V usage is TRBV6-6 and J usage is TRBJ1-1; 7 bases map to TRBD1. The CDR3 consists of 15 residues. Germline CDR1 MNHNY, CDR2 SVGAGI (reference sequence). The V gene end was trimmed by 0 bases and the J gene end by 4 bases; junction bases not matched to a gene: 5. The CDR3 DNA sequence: TGTGCCAGCAGTTACTCAGACAGGGTCGGCACTGAAGCTTTCTTT. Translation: CASSYSDRVGTEAFF.

The CDR3 coding sequence is TGTGCCAGCAGCCAACTCCTACAGGGTATGTTCGGAGGGGAGCAGTACTTC. Amino acids: CASSQLLQGMFGGEQYF. The chain joins TRBV14 to TRBJ2-7, with D perhaps given as TRBD1 or TRBD2 (6 bases each). Trimming stripped 2 bases from V and 7 bases from J, with 24 bases between. The CDR3 is 17 residues long. CDR1 SGHDN and CDR2 FVKESK come from the germline V gene. The entire variable domain, with the rest obtained from reference TRBV14 and TRBJ2-7, is as follows: EAGVTQFPSHSVIEKGQTVTLRCDPISGHDNLYWYRRVMGKEIKFLLHFVKESKQDESGMPNNRFLAERTGGTYSTLKVQPAELEDSGVYFCASSQLLQGMFGGEQYFGPGTRLTVT.

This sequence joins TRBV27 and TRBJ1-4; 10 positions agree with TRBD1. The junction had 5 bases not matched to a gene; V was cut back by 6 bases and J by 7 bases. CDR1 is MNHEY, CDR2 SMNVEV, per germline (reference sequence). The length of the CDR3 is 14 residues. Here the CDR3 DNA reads TGTGCCAGCAGACGGACAGGGGGACGTGAAAAACTGTTTTTT. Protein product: CASRRTGGREKLFF.

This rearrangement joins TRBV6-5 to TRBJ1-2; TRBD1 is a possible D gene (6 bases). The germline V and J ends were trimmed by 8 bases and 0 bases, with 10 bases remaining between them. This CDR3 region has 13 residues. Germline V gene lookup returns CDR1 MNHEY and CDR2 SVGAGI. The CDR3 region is CASGTHANYGYTF. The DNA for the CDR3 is TGTGCCAGCGGGACACACGCTAACTATGGCTACACCTTC.

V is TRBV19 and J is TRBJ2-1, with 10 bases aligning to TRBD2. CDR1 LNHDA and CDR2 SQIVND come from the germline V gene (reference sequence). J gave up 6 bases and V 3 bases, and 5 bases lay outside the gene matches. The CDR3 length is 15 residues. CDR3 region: CASSMWASGGNEQFF. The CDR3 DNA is TGTGCCAGTAGTATGTGGGCTAGCGGGGGCAATGAGCAGTTCTTC. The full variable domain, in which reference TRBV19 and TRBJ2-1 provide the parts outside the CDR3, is DGGITQSPKYLFRKEGQNVTLSCEQNLNHDAMYWYRQDPGQGLRLIYYSQIVNDFQKGDIAEGYSVSREKKESFPLTVTSAQKNPTAFYLCASSMWASGGNEQFFGPGTRLTVL.

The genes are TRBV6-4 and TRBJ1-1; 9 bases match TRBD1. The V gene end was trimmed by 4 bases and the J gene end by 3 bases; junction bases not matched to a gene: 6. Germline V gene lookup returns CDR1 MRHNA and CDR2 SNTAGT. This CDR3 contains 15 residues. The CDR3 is CASSARGQGDTEAFF. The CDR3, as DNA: TGTGCCAGCAGTGCGCGGGGACAGGGAGACACTGAAGCTTTCTTT.

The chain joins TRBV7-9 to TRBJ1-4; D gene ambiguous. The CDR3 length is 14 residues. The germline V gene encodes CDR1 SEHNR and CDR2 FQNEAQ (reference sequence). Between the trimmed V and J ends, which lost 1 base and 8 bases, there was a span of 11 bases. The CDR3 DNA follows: TGTGCCAGCAGCTTAGGTGGTCAGCCAGAAAAACTGTTTTTT. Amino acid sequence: CASSLGGQPEKLFF.

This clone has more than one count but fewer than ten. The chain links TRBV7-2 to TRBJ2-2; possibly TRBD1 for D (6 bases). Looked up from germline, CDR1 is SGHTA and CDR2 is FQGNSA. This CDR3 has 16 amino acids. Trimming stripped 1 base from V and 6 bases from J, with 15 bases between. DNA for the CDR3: TGTGCCAGCAGCTTAGAGCCCAGGGGAAGGTCCGGGGAGCTGTTTTTT. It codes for CASSLEPRGRSGELFF.

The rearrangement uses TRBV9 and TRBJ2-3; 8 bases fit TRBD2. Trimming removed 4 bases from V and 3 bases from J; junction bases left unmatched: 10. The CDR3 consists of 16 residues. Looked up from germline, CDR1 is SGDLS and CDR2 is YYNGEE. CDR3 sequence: CASSYRAGVWTDTQYF. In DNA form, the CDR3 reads TGTGCCAGCAGCTACCGAGCGGGAGTTTGGACAGATACGCAGTATTTT. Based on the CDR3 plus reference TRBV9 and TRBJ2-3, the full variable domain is DSGVTQTPKHLITATGQRVTLRCSPRSGDLSVYWYQQSLDQGLQFLIQYYNGEERAKGNILERFSAQQFPDLHSELNLSSLELGDSALYFCASSYRAGVWTDTQYFGPGTRLTVL.

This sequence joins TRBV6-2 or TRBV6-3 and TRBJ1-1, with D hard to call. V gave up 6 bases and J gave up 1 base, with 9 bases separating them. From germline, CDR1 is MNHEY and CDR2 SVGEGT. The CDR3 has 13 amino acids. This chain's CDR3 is CASSQTANTEAFF. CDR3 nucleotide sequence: TGTGCCAGCAGCCAAACAGCGAACACTGAAGCTTTCTTT.

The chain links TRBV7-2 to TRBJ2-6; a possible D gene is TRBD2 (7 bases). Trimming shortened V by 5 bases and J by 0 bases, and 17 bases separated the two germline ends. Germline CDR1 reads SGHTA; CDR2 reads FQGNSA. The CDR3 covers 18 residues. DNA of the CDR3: TGTGCCAGCAGCCCCCGTGGGGGGGCCATCTCTGGGGCCAACGTCCTGACTTTC. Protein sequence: CASSPRGGAISGANVLTF.

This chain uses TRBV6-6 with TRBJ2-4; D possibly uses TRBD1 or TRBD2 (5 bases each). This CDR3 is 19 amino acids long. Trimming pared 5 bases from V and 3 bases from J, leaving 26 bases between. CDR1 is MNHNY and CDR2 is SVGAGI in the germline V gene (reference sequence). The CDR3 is CASSPPGLGLGESKNIQYF. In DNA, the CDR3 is TGTGCCAGCAGTCCGCCCGGCCTAGGCCTGGGGGAAAGCAAAAACATTCAGTACTTC.

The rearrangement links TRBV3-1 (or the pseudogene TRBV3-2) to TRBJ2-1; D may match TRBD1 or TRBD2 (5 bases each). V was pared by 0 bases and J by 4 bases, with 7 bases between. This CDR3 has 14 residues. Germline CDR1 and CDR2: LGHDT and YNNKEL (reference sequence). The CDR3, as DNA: TGTGCCAGCAGCCAAGAGGGGGTTTACAATGAGCAGTTCTTC. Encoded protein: CASSQEGVYNEQFF.

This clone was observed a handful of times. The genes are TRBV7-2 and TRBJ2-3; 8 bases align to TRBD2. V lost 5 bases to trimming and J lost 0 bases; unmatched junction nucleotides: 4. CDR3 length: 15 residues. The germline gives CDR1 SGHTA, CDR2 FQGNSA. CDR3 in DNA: TGTGCCAGCAGCCCTAGCGGGTTGAGCACAGATACGCAGTATTTT. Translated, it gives CASSPSGLSTDTQYF.

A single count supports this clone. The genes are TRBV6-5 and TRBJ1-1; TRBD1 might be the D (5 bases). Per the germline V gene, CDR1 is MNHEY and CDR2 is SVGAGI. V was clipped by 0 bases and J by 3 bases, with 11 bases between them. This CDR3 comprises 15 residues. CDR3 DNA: TGTGCCAGCAGTTACTCGAATCAAGGGGACACTGAAGCTTTCTTT. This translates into CASSYSNQGDTEAFF.

In DNA form, the CDR3 reads TGCGCCAGCAGCCCGACAGGGAACACTGAAGCTTTCTTT. Translating gives CASSPTGNTEAFF. The rearrangement uses TRBV5-1 and TRBJ1-1, with D maybe TRBD1 (6 bases). The germline gives CDR1 SGHRS, CDR2 YFSETQ. This CDR3 is 13 amino acids long. The V end lost 4 bases, the J end lost 1 base, and 8 bases lay between the germline ends.